This T cell receptor beta chain derives from a study of glioma-infiltrating T cells after dendritic cell vaccination. Amplification used 60 V beta primers and 13 J beta primers. TCRdb's table, derived via immunoSEQ multiplex PCR, lists solely in-frame clones and lacks some. The table has under 130,000 clones, roughly 76% seen once. V was clipped by 5 bases and J by 1 base, with 14 bases between them. This CDR3 region has 15 residues. Germline V gene lookup returns CDR1 SGHTA and CDR2 FQGNSA. The V gene is TRBV7-2, the J gene TRBJ1-1; D uncertain. The sequences come from blood, collected before dendritic cell vaccination. The source of this sequence is a human donor with glioblastoma. Here the CDR3 reads CASSPSVAANTEAFF. Here the CDR3 DNA reads TGTGCCAGCAGCCCCTCGGTCGCCGCGAACACTGAAGCTTTCTTT.